These 9 T cell receptor beta chains came from one sample sequenced in a study of graft-versus-host responses after intestinal transplantation. Some clones are missing from TCRdb's copy, which holds only in-frame ones; the method was immunoSEQ multiplex PCR. The sample records roughly 43,000 clones, around 96% being singletons. Sequencing used PBMCs, obtained approximately 340 days after intestinal transplant. The receptors were sampled from a human patient who received an intestinal transplant, so some T cells may come from the graft donor.

The chain employs TRBV11-2 and TRBJ2-1; TRBD1 matches 8 bases. Germline CDR1 is SGHAT and CDR2 is FQNNGV. With V trimmed by 5 bases and J by 3 bases, 9 bases remained unmatched. CDR3 size: 16 residues. CDR3 region: CASSLWGDRIYNEQFF. The CDR3 nucleotides are TGTGCCAGCAGCCTATGGGGGGACAGGATCTACAATGAGCAGTTCTTC. The full variable domain, completed using reference TRBV11-2 and TRBJ2-1, is EAGVAQSPRYKIIEKRQSVAFWCNPISGHATLYWYQQILGQGPKLLIQFQNNGVVDDSQLPKDRFSAERLKGVDSTLKIQPAKLEDSAVYLCASSLWGDRIYNEQFFGPGTRLTVL.

V gene TRBV11-3 combines with J gene TRBJ2-1, with TRBD2 identical over 11 bases. Germline values: CDR1 SGHNT, CDR2 YENEEA. The CDR3 loop spans 18 amino acids. J was trimmed by 8 bases and V by 5 bases; bases with no gene match: 17. The CDR3 loop is CASSPQTPLAGEPYEQFF. CDR3 nucleotide sequence: TGTGCCAGCAGCCCACAAACTCCACTAGCGGGAGAGCCCTATGAGCAGTTCTTC.

The chain combines TRBV9 with TRBJ1-5; maybe TRBD1 (5 bases). Germline V CDR1 and CDR2: SGDLS, YYNGEE. Between the trimmed V and J ends, which lost 0 bases and 5 bases, there was a span of 9 bases. There are 14 residues in the CDR3. CDR3 sequence: CASSVGGYDQPQHF. The CDR3 bases are TGTGCCAGCAGCGTAGGGGGCTACGATCAGCCCCAGCATTTT.

The rearrangement links TRBV28 to TRBJ2-7; maybe TRBD2 (5 bases). The germline gives CDR1 MDHEN, CDR2 SYDVKM. V shed 6 bases and J shed 4 bases, with 13 bases lying between them. CDR3 length: 13 residues. In nucleotides, the CDR3 is TGTGCCAGCAGGGATTGGGAGAGATACGAGCAGTACTTC. As protein: CASRDWERYEQYF. Complete variable domain (other parts from reference TRBV28 and TRBJ2-7): DVKVTQSSRYLVKRTGEKVFLECVQDMDHENMFWYRQDPGLGLRLIYFSYDVKMKEKGDIPEGYSVSREKKERFSLILESASTNQTSMYLCASRDWERYEQYFGPGTRLTVT.

The V gene is TRBV6-1, the J gene TRBJ2-7; D unresolved. Per the germline V gene, CDR1 is MNHNS and CDR2 is SASEGT. The length of the CDR3 is 12 residues. Trimming left V 2 bases short and J 7 bases short, with 9 bases between. The CDR3 DNA follows: TGTGCCAGCAGTGAACTCAGATATGAGCAGTACTTC. It is translated as CASSELRYEQYF.

This chain uses TRBV18 with TRBJ2-5; 7 bases are a match to TRBD1. V dropped 2 bases and J dropped 8; count of bases not matched to a gene: 2. The germline V gene has CDR1 KGHSH and CDR2 LQKENI. The CDR3 totals 12 residues. The CDR3 spells CASSPDRDTQYF. The CDR3 DNA reads as TGTGCCAGCTCACCAGACAGGGACACCCAGTACTTC.

The gene calls are TRBV18 and TRBJ2-7; D not resolved. This CDR3 has 14 amino acids. V gave up 2 bases and J gave up 2 bases, with 10 bases separating them. CDR1 and CDR2 (germline): KGHSH, LQKENI. In DNA form, the CDR3 reads TGTGCCAGCTCACCAGCAGACCCCCCCTACGAGCAGTACTTC. Protein product: CASSPADPPYEQYF.

The table lists this clone with a few counts. The chain is built from TRBV7-2 and TRBJ1-3; a weak D match, TRBD1 (6 bases). The V gene lost 7 bases and the J gene lost 5 bases, with 15 bases spanning the gap. Germline V gene data show CDR1 as SGHTA and CDR2 as FQGNSA. The CDR3 contains 14 residues. CDR3 nucleotides: TGTGCCAGCACTATGAGGGGGTTAAGAAACACCATATATTTT. Amino acids: CASTMRGLRNTIYF.

This clone has a single count. This rearrangement joins TRBV2 to TRBJ1-5; D uncertain. CDR3 length: 14 amino acids. CDR1 SNHLY and CDR2 FYNNEI come from the germline V gene. With 6 bases removed from V and 3 bases from J, the gap between germline ends came to 12 bases. CDR3 in amino acids: CASRLSQNNQPQHF. CDR3 sequence (DNA): TGTGCCAGCAGACTTTCGCAGAACAATCAGCCCCAGCATTTT.